The next 21 T cell receptor beta chains were all read from a single sample in a study of T-cell memory formation after mild COVID-19. TCRdb reprocessed the 5' RACE reads via MiXCR and lists one record per CDR3 protein. This sample has about 260,000 distinct CDR3 sequences, with 15% to 20% found just once. Sequencing input: PBMCs or a T cell subset sorted from them (not recorded which). The receptors derive from a man between 18 and 29 years old who had mild COVID-19 (a few samples of this study predate the infection). Cell type and time point are not known.

DNA for the CDR3: TGTGCCAGCAGCTTCTTCAGGGGGCCGTCCACTAATGAAAAACTGTTTTTT. Protein sequence: CASSFFRGPSTNEKLFF. The chain carries TRBV7-2 and TRBJ1-4, with 8 positions matching TRBD1. The CDR3 sequence is 17 residues long. The V gene end was trimmed by 3 bases and the J gene end by 2 bases; junction bases not matched to a gene: 8. Germline V gene sequence: CDR1 SGHTA, CDR2 FQGNSA.

On this clonotype itself: Sequence at one end of the junction differs from germline and may be a read error. The chain has TRBV7-7 and TRBJ2-3; 11 nucleotides line up with TRBD1. This CDR3 comprises 15 residues. Germline assignment: CDR1 SSHAT and CDR2 FNYEAQ (reference sequence). The CDR3 sequence: CASSPRTGGRDTQYF. CDR3 coding DNA: TGTGCTAGCAGCCCCCGGACAGGGGGCAGAGATACGCAGTATTTT.

In its sample, this clonotype was seen a few times. V is TRBV5-1 and J is TRBJ2-5; D not certain. CDR1 and CDR2 (germline): SGHRS, YFSETQ. The CDR3 contains 12 residues. Trimming removed 4 bases at V and 4 bases at J, with 8 bases between. CDR3 DNA: TGCGCCAGCAGCCCGGCCGTAGAGACCCAGTACTTC. Its protein product is CASSPAVETQYF.

The gene calls are TRBV7-9 and TRBJ1-6, with D tentatively TRBD1 (5 bases). V dropped 3 bases and J dropped 10 bases, with 10 bases sitting between them. CDR1 is SEHNR and CDR2 is FQNEAQ in the germline V gene (reference sequence). The length of the CDR3 is 13 residues. The CDR3 sequence: CASSFGGVSPLHF. CDR3 DNA sequence: TGTGCCAGCAGCTTTGGGGGGGTCTCACCCCTCCACTTT.

This clonotype was counted between two and nine times. The chain joins TRBV29-1 to TRBJ2-3; 8 positions match TRBD2. The germline gives CDR1 SQVTM, CDR2 ANQGSEA. Losses at the gene ends were 6 bases for V and 1 base for J; bases not matched to a gene: 3. The CDR3 sequence is 13 residues long. DNA for the CDR3: TGCAGCGTCGATAGCGGGGGCACAGATACGCAGTATTTT. Translating gives CSVDSGGTDTQYF.

This clonotype was picked up many times. The chain has TRBV5-1 and TRBJ1-2, with 7 bases aligning to TRBD1. Germline V gives CDR1 SGHRS, CDR2 YFSETQ. This CDR3 is built from 14 residues. J gave up 2 bases and V 2 bases, and 3 bases lay outside the gene matches. This chain's CDR3 is CASSFRDSNYGYTF. Written as DNA, the CDR3 is TGCGCCAGCAGCTTCCGGGACAGCAACTATGGCTACACCTTC. Drawing the rest from reference TRBV5-1 and TRBJ1-2, the complete variable domain is KAGVTQTPRYLIKTRGQQVTLSCSPISGHRSVSWYQQTPGQGLQFLFEYFSETQRNKGNFPGRFSGRQFSNSRSEMNVSTLELGDSALYLCASSFRDSNYGYTFGSGTRLTVV.

The sample holds a few counts of this clonotype. The gene calls are TRBV12-3 or TRBV12-4 and TRBJ1-5; possible D gene TRBD1, 6 bases. Trimming took off 5 bases at V and 8 bases at J, with 13 bases between the two ends. The CDR3 covers 13 residues. CDR3 bases: TGTGCCAGCAGTAGGGGGATGTCGGAGCCCCAGCATTTT. Its translation: CASSRGMSEPQHF.

The rearrangement links TRBV10-3 to TRBJ2-5; D is perhaps TRBD1 or TRBD2 (5 bases each). V was cut by 0 bases and J by 5 bases, with 7 bases left in between. Germline lookup yields CDR1 ENHRY and CDR2 SYGVKD. This CDR3 has 13 residues. CDR3 nucleotides: TGTGCCATCAGTGAGTCTGGGACCGAGACCCAGTACTTC. As protein: CAISESGTETQYF.

The chain employs TRBV7-2 and TRBJ2-7; D remains unclear. This CDR3 spans 14 amino acids. Germline CDR1 SGHTA, CDR2 FQGNSA. Trimming removed 5 bases from V and 2 bases from J, with 13 bases in between. The CDR3 bases are TGTGCCAGCAGCCCACCGGCCCTTACCTACGAGCAGTACTTC. Protein product: CASSPPALTYEQYF.

This clonotype was detected ten times or more. In DNA form, the CDR3 reads TGTGCCAGCAGTTTAAGGGACAGGACAGATACGCAGTATTTT. Translated: CASSLRDRTDTQYF. The chain employs TRBV27 and TRBJ2-3; 8 nucleotides align to TRBD1. This CDR3 region has 14 residues. V dropped 2 bases and J dropped 3; count of bases not matched to a gene: 1. CDR1 and CDR2 from the germline V gene are MNHEY and SMNVEV (reference sequence).

This sequence joins TRBV7-4 and TRBJ2-4; TRBD1 matches at 7 bases. Germline CDR1 SGHVT, CDR2 SQSDAQ. The CDR3 has 17 residues. Germline trimming cut 5 bases from V and 0 bases from J; bases unmatched to any gene: 10. DNA for the CDR3: TGTGCCAGCAGCATACCGGGACAGCGAAAAGCCAAAAACATTCAGTACTTC. Residues: CASSIPGQRKAKNIQYF.

This rearrangement joins TRBV1 to TRBJ2-1; the table's D call, TRBD2, was not checked against the DNA. TRBV1 is a pseudogene locus. The CDR3 runs 15 residues. CDR3 region: CTSSSGTFSYNEQFF. The DNA of the CDR3 is TGCACCAGCAGCTCCGGGACTTTCTCCTACAATGAGCAGTTCTTC.

This clonotype was seen a few times. The genes are TRBV6-4 and TRBJ2-3; D remains ambiguous. This CDR3 region has 14 residues. The germline V gene has CDR1 MRHNA and CDR2 SNTAGT. V lost 4 bases and J 1 base, leaving 9 bases between the germline ends. The CDR3 nucleotides are TGTGCCAGCAGTGCGATTGGGGGCACAGATACGCAGTATTTT. Translation gives CASSAIGGTDTQYF.

This clonotype showed up just a few times. The chain couples TRBV5-8 to TRBJ1-1; no reliable D call. The CDR3 runs to 13 residues. From germline, CDR1 is SGHTS and CDR2 YDEGEE. Trimming removed 0 bases from V and 5 bases from J, with 8 bases in between. This CDR3 reads CASSLVTDTEAFF. In DNA, the CDR3 is TGTGCCAGCAGCTTGGTCACCGATACTGAAGCTTTCTTT.

J is TRBJ2-1 and V is TRBV12-3 or TRBV12-4; no clear D gene. The V and J ends lost 3 bases and 7 bases respectively, with 13 bases between them. This CDR3 is 14 amino acids long. The CDR3 here is CASSFDLVRNEQFF. For the CDR3, the DNA is TGTGCCAGCAGTTTTGATTTGGTACGGAATGAGCAGTTCTTC.

This clonotype occurred a few times. This rearrangement joins TRBV7-6 to TRBJ1-1; 7 bases align to TRBD1. V trimming: 4 bases; J trimming: 2 bases; junction bases outside the gene matches: 4. Germline V gene lookup returns CDR1 SGHVS and CDR2 FNYEAQ. The CDR3 is made up of 14 amino acids. For the CDR3, the DNA is TGTGCCAGCAGCTACGGGACAGCCAACACTGAAGCTTTCTTT. Its protein is CASSYGTANTEAFF.

Many counts were recorded for this clonotype. V and J are TRBV20-1 and TRBJ1-1; D is possibly TRBD1 (5 bases). With 6 bases removed from V and 4 bases from J, the gap between germline ends came to 15 bases. Per germline, CDR1 DFQATT and CDR2 SNEGSKA (reference sequence). This CDR3 comprises 13 residues. CDR3 in amino acids: CSASRGESTEAFF. CDR3 bases: TGCAGTGCCAGTCGGGGGGAGAGCACTGAAGCTTTCTTT.

This clonotype showed up just a few times. The CDR3 DNA sequence: TGCGCCAGCAGCCAAAGGGGGGTCTGGCGGGGTGCGACAGATACGCAGTATTTT. It is translated as CASSQRGVWRGATDTQYF. J is TRBJ2-3 and V is TRBV4-3, with D perhaps assigned TRBD1 or TRBD2 (6 bases each). This CDR3 spans 18 amino acids. Trimming cost V 2 bases and J 3 bases, with 21 bases left between them. From germline, CDR1 is LGHNA and CDR2 YSLEER.

This clonotype was counted only a few times. This sequence joins TRBV2 and TRBJ2-1, with 7 bases aligning to TRBD1. The ends lost 8 bases at V and 9 bases at J; junction bases unmatched: 4. CDR1 and CDR2 (germline): SNHLY, FYNNEI. The CDR3 is 11 residues long. CDR3 coding DNA: TGTGCCAGCCCCACAGGGGCTGAGCAGTTCTTC. Translation: CASPTGAEQFF.

This clonotype came up a few times. The chain links TRBV7-9 to TRBJ2-1, with no clear D. The V end was cut by 8 bases, the J end by 6 bases, with 20 bases between. Germline V CDR1 and CDR2: SEHNR, FQNEAQ (reference sequence). This CDR3 spans 15 amino acids. The DNA for the CDR3 is TGTGCCAGCTCCCCCTGGGGTAGCAGGAGCAATGAGCAGTTCTTC. Protein product: CASSPWGSRSNEQFF.

In its sample, this clonotype was seen a few times. The V call is TRBV7-4, the J call TRBJ2-7, with 9 nucleotides matching TRBD1. Germline V gene data show CDR1 as SGHVT and CDR2 as SQSDAQ. The CDR3 is made up of 12 amino acids. The V and J ends lost 5 bases and 6 bases, in that order; junction bases with no gene match: 2. For the CDR3, the DNA is TGTGCCAGCAGCGGACAGGGGAGCGAGCAGTACGTC. As protein: CASSGQGSEQYV.